A single sample is the source of the 2 T cell receptor beta chains below, sequenced in a study of blood T cells in healthy people across ages. Through a sample-barcoded 5' primer and a J-beta primer mix, a second PCR was run for roughly 7 to 12 cycles. One entry per CDR3 protein results from TCRdb running MiXCR on the 5' RACE reads. The sample carries approximately 1,700,000 distinct CDR3 sequences, 35% to 50% recorded once. Material for sequencing was blood. The source is a human donor in good health.

This clonotype was seen only a few times. The chain combines TRBV20-1 with TRBJ2-3; D is undetermined. Trimming took off 5 bases at V and 0 bases at J, with 15 bases between the two ends. Germline lookup yields CDR1 DFQATT and CDR2 SNEGSKA (reference sequence). The length of the CDR3 is 15 residues. The CDR3 coding sequence is TGCAGTGCTTACCCCTCCCTAGGTAGCACAGATACGCAGTATTTT. The encoded protein is CSAYPSLGSTDTQYF.

This clonotype was seen a handful of times. The rearrangement joins TRBV2 to TRBJ2-5, with D perhaps matching TRBD1 (6 bases). From germline, CDR1 is SNHLY and CDR2 FYNNEI. V lost 6 bases and J lost 5, with 16 bases in between. The CDR3 extends over 14 amino acids. The CDR3 DNA sequence: TGTGCCAGCAGCCAAACAGGGCCAGGGGAGACCCAGTACTTC. It translates to CASSQTGPGETQYF.